This TCR beta chain was sequenced during a study of spatial heterogeneity in lung cancer. For the study at large: Within raw reads, each unique TCR and UMI combination appeared on average more than ten times.

Many counts were recorded for this clonotype. Stated time point: sample taken at primary tumor resection. Donation came from 70 or so patients with untreated early-stage non-small cell lung cancer. Germline V gives CDR1 SGHRS, CDR2 YFSETQ. The V and J ends lost 4 bases and 7 bases respectively, with 14 bases between them. The CDR3 is 13 amino acids. TCRdb called the 5' RACE reads again in MiXCR, with one record for every CDR3 protein. Among 40,000 to 55,000 distinct CDR3 sequences listed, nearly 7% were seen once. This sequence originates from a female donor with early-stage non-small cell lung cancer. The gene calls are TRBV5-1 and TRBJ1-1, with D hard to call. The sequencing used PBMCs, collected at surgery. CDR3 nucleotides: TGCGCCAGCAGCCTCGACGGTTTAGGTGAAGCTTTCTTT. Its translation: CASSLDGLGEAFF. The variable domain in full, with the rest retrieved from reference TRBV5-1 and TRBJ1-1, is KAGVTQTPRYLIKTRGQQVTLSCSPISGHRSVSWYQQTPGQGLQFLFEYFSETQRNKGNFPGRFSGRQFSNSRSEMNVSTLELGDSALYLCASSLDGLGEAFFGQGTRLTVV.